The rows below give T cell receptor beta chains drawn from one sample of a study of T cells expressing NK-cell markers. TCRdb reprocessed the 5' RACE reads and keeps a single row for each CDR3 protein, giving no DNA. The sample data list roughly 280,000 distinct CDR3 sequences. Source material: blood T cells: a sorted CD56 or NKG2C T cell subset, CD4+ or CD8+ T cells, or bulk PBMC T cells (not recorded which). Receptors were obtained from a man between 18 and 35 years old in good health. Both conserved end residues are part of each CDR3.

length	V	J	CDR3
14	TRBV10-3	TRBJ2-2	CAISEAGRAGELFF
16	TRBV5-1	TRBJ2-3	CASSLGRGRVTDTQYF
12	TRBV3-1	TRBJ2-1	CASSQPRGEQFF
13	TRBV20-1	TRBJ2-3	CSARGLRLGAQYF
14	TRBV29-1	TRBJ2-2	CSVVLGFNAGELFF
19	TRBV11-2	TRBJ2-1	CASSPLALARLSSYNEQFF
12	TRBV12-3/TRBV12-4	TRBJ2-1	CASSQGLGTQFF
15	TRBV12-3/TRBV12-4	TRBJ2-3	CASRLMTGATDTQYF
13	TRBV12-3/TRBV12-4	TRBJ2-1	CASRGFKLNEQFF
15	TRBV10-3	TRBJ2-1	CAISPSIALTNEQFF
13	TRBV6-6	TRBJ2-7	CASSPPENYEQYF
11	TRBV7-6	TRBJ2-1	CASSSRREQFF
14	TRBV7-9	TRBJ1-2	CASSFPPVAYGYTF
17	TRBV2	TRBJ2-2	CASSESWDRGDTGELFF
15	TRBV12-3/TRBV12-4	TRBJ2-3	CASAMGRVGTDTQYF
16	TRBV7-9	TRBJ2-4	CASSLGPQEAKNIQYF
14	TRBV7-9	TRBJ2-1	CASSLETGSNEQFF
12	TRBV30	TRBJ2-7	CAWVQGTHEQYF
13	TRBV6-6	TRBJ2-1	CASSYPQGNEQFF
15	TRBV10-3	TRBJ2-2	CAALGTPRNTGELFF
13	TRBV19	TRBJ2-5	CASSRHGEETQYF
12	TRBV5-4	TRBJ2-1	CASSTGPQWQFF